Presented here are 4 T cell receptor beta chains from one specimen sequenced in a study of regulatory T cells in long-lasting Graves disease. In building TCR beta libraries, iRepertoire HTBI primers were used together with Arm-PCR of CDR3 regions. TCRdb recomputed calls from the multiplex PCR reads with MiXCR, one row per CDR3 protein. This repertoire shows more than 650,000 distinct CDR3 sequences, approximately 29% found once; its top ten account for around 42%. Time point of the sample: persistent/refractory GD, antithyroid drugs over 5 years with positive TRAb. PBMC RNA served as the TCR library source. Sequencing used peripheral blood mononuclear cells (PBMCs), obtained when the disease was refractory, from a patient treated with antithyroid drugs. These receptors came from a female donor with Graves disease.

This chain connects TRBV5-1 to TRBJ1-2; TRBD1 is a possible D gene (6 bases). Germline V lookup: CDR1 SGHRS, CDR2 YFSETQ. Trimming left V 6 bases short and J 4 bases short, with 13 bases between. The CDR3 loop spans 13 amino acids. The CDR3 protein is CASNQQGSYGYTF. CDR3 in DNA: TGCGCCAGCAACCAACAGGGTTCCTATGGCTACACCTTC. The full variable domain, completed using reference TRBV5-1 and TRBJ1-2, is KAGVTQTPRYLIKTRGQQVTLSCSPISGHRSVSWYQQTPGQGLQFLFEYFSETQRNKGNFPGRFSGRQFSNSRSEMNVSTLELGDSALYLCASNQQGSYGYTFGSGTRLTVV.

This clonotype was found many times. This chain connects TRBV2 to TRBJ2-5, with D perhaps TRBD1 (5 bases). V was clipped by 4 bases and J by 3 bases, with 6 bases between them. CDR1 and CDR2 (germline): SNHLY, FYNNEI. The CDR3 covers 12 residues. The CDR3 DNA reads TGTGCCAGCAGTGGACAGAAAGAGACCCAGTACTTC. As protein: CASSGQKETQYF.

This clonotype was found a few times. This rearrangement joins TRBV7-6 to TRBJ2-7; the D is unclear. The V gene's germline CDR1 is SGHVS and CDR2 FNYEAQ. This CDR3 is 13 amino acids long. With 7 bases removed from V and 4 bases from J, the gap between germline ends came to 14 bases. The CDR3 nucleotides are TGTGCCAGCACCGAAGGACCGACATACGAGCAGTACTTC. Encoded protein: CASTEGPTYEQYF.

The CDR3: CASSSRVGQGEQPQHF. As DNA, the CDR3 is TGTGCCAGCAGTTCGAGAGTGGGACAGGGAGAACAGCCCCAGCATTTT. This rearrangement joins TRBV12-3 or TRBV12-4 to TRBJ1-5; 9 bases agree with TRBD1. The CDR3 runs 16 residues. The trim removed 4 bases at V and 7 bases at J, leaving 11 bases unmatched.